What follows are 20 T cell receptor beta chains derived from one specimen sequenced in a study of shared clonotypes between healthy human individuals (dated by TCRdb to 2018 to 2021). The method behind the library was the immunoSEQ multiplex PCR assay. In its TCRdb copy, this immuneACCESS table keeps in-frame sequences only and misses some clones. Where compared with another copy, unresolved V genes explain less than half of these, and the others have no known cause. For this sample there are hundreds of thousands of clones; about 74% appear just once. The ten largest clones add up to 1.5% to 2% of the sample. Material: memory CD4+ T cells sorted from blood. Interpreted using the paper, the cell subset or site label stands for: CD45RA-negative fraction. All receptors come from a woman in her twenties or thirties in good health.

CDR3 loop: CASARDTNTEAFF. In DNA, the CDR3 is TGTGCCTCCGCCCGGGACACCAACACTGAAGCTTTCTTT. This chain uses TRBV30 with TRBJ1-1, with D perhaps TRBD1 (6 bases). V was clipped by 7 bases and J by 2 bases, with 14 bases between them. Germline-derived CDR1 and CDR2 are GTSNPN and SVGIG (reference sequence). The CDR3 is 13 amino acids.

This clone has only one observation. The chain uses TRBV5-8 and TRBJ1-2, with D possibly matching TRBD1 (6 bases). V lost 0 bases to trimming and J lost 8 bases, with 17 bases between them. This CDR3 has 15 amino acids. The germline CDR1 and CDR2 sequences are SGHTS and YDEGEE. Here the CDR3 reads CASSLEAAGAGGYTF. CDR3 DNA: TGTGCCAGCAGCTTGGAGGCTGCGGGGGCGGGAGGCTACACCTTC.

The rearrangement joins TRBV27 to TRBJ1-4; TRBD1 might be the D (6 bases). Trimming removed 4 bases at V and 4 bases at J, with 13 bases between. Germline loops: CDR1 MNHEY, CDR2 SMNVEV (reference sequence). This CDR3 region has 15 residues. The CDR3: CASSSRTDYNEKLFF. Written as DNA, the CDR3 is TGTGCCAGCAGTTCCCGGACAGATTATAATGAAAAACTGTTTTTT.

This chain links TRBV7-9 with TRBJ2-7, with D possibly matching TRBD2 (5 bases). Per germline, CDR1 SEHNR and CDR2 FQNEAQ (reference sequence). Trimming took 2 bases from V and 5 from J, leaving 10 bases between them. There are 13 residues in the CDR3. The CDR3 here is CASSLHSGDEQYF. DNA of the CDR3: TGTGCCAGCAGCTTACACTCCGGGGACGAGCAGTACTTC.

The J gene is TRBJ1-4, the V gene TRBV7-9, with TRBD1 as a possible D gene (6 bases). Deletions cut 4 bases from V and 7 bases from J, with 19 bases between. The CDR3 is 16 residues long. Germline CDR1 is SEHNR and CDR2 is FQNEAQ (reference sequence). In DNA form, the CDR3 reads TGTGCCAGCAGCTGGAGCCGGGGGGGCGTTGGTGAAAAACTGTTTTTT. This gives the protein CASSWSRGGVGEKLFF.

In nucleotides, the CDR3 is TGCGCCAGCAGCTTGGAAGGGGCGCGGAACACCGGGGAGCTGTTTTTT. It yields the protein CASSLEGARNTGELFF. The gene calls are TRBV5-1 and TRBJ2-2; D might be TRBD1 (5 bases). CDR3 size: 16 residues. V was cut by 0 bases and J by 1 base, with 10 bases left in between. Germline V gene sequence: CDR1 SGHRS, CDR2 YFSETQ.

In its sample, this clone was seen a few times. The sample holds other DNA sequences that translate to the same CDR3. J is TRBJ2-6 and V is TRBV28, with a tentative D call TRBD2 (5 bases). The ends were cut back, 1 base at V and 1 base at J, with 5 bases in the middle. This CDR3 contains 15 residues. Per the germline V gene, CDR1 is MDHEN and CDR2 is SYDVKM. Here the CDR3 DNA reads TGTGCCAGCAGTTTATCGGGATCTGGGGCCAACGTCCTGACTTTC. Amino acids: CASSLSGSGANVLTF.

This clone has only a few counts. The rearrangement joins TRBV5-4 to TRBJ2-1; 10 positions agree with TRBD1. Losses at the gene ends were 4 bases for V and 2 bases for J; bases not matched to a gene: 6. Germline values: CDR1 SGHNT, CDR2 YYREEE (reference sequence). The CDR3 is made up of 16 amino acids. The CDR3 sequence: CASSLPTGGTYNEQFF. In nucleotides, the CDR3 is TGTGCCAGCAGCCTCCCGACAGGGGGCACCTACAATGAGCAGTTCTTC. The complete variable domain, with remaining parts taken from reference TRBV5-4 and TRBJ2-1, reads ETGVTQSPTHLIKTRGQQVTLRCSSQSGHNTVSWYQQALGQGPQFIFQYYREEENGRGNFPPRFSGLQFPNYSSELNVNALELDDSALYLCASSLPTGGTYNEQFFGPGTRLTVL.

This clone has more than one count but fewer than ten. J is TRBJ2-5 and V is TRBV19; TRBD1 matches at 10 bases. The end of the DNA aligns better with TRBJ2-7, so the J call may be wrong. This CDR3 contains 16 residues. CDR1 and CDR2 from the germline V gene are LNHDA and SQIVND (reference sequence). The DNA for the CDR3 is TGTGCCAGTAGTCCACCCGGGGACAGGGGTTCCTACGAGCAGTACTTC. Its translation: CASSPPGDRGSYEQYF.

The chain uses TRBV7-9 and TRBJ1-1; no clear D. The CDR3 covers 13 residues. V lost 8 bases, J lost 0 bases, and 10 bases lay in between. CDR1 and CDR2 from the germline V gene are SEHNR and FQNEAQ (reference sequence). CDR3 protein: CASEGQVNTEAFF. Here the CDR3 DNA reads TGTGCCAGCGAAGGGCAGGTGAACACTGAAGCTTTCTTT.

The chain couples TRBV25-1 to TRBJ2-5; no clear D. The DNA end is more similar to TRBJ2-7, so the J call may be wrong. Germline CDR1 MGHDK, CDR2 SYGVNS. This CDR3 has 12 residues. The DNA of the CDR3 is TGTGCCAGCAGCGGCGACACCTACGAGCAGTACTTC. Its protein product is CASSGDTYEQYF.

The rearrangement uses TRBV10-2 and TRBJ2-7, with 7 positions matching TRBD1. From germline, CDR1 is WSHSY and CDR2 SAAADI. Trimming cost V 6 bases and J 5 bases; bases outside gene matches: 13. CDR3 length: 15 residues. In DNA form, the CDR3 reads TGCGCCAGCAGAAGAATCGACAGGGAACGAGACGAGCAGTACTTC. Protein: CASRRIDRERDEQYF.

The chain employs TRBV28 and TRBJ1-5; D gene unclear. There are 16 residues in the CDR3. V shed 1 base and J shed 3 bases, with 13 bases lying between them. The germline V gene has CDR1 MDHEN and CDR2 SYDVKM. DNA of the CDR3: TGTGCCAGCAGTTTATTTCAGAGTCCCTACAATCAGCCCCAGCATTTT. This translates into CASSLFQSPYNQPQHF.

The chain is built from TRBV5-1 and TRBJ2-1; D uncertain. Trimming took off 0 bases at V and 3 bases at J, with 10 bases between the two ends. This CDR3 has 15 amino acids. The germline V gene encodes CDR1 SGHRS and CDR2 YFSETQ. CDR3 amino acids: CASSLDNFGYNEQFF. CDR3 coding DNA: TGCGCCAGCAGCTTGGACAATTTTGGCTACAATGAGCAGTTCTTC. The full variable domain, with the rest looked up from reference TRBV5-1 and TRBJ2-1, is KAGVTQTPRYLIKTRGQQVTLSCSPISGHRSVSWYQQTPGQGLQFLFEYFSETQRNKGNFPGRFSGRQFSNSRSEMNVSTLELGDSALYLCASSLDNFGYNEQFFGPGTRLTVL.

The chain couples TRBV11-2 to TRBJ2-1; 16 positions match TRBD2. The junction had 4 bases not matched to a gene; V was cut back by 4 bases and J by 7 bases. The CDR3 sequence is 16 residues long. The germline V gene encodes CDR1 SGHAT and CDR2 FQNNGV. The CDR3 nucleotides read TGTGCCAGCAGCTCCGCGGGACTAGCGGGAGGGAATGAGCAGTTCTTC. Its protein is CASSSAGLAGGNEQFF.

As to this clone: The identical CDR3 is also encoded by other nucleotide sequences in the sample. The chain is built from TRBV18 and TRBJ2-1, with D unclear. The CDR3 runs 13 residues. CDR1 and CDR2 from the germline V gene are KGHSH and LQKENI. Trimming removed 4 bases from V and 3 bases from J, with 7 bases in between. CDR3 sequence reads: CASSLAGYNEQFF. The CDR3 bases are TGTGCCAGCTCACTAGCTGGCTACAATGAGCAGTTCTTC.

The CDR3 DNA reads as TGTGCCAGTTCCCCCTCTAGCAAGATTGGAGATACGCAGTATTTT. This gives the protein CASSPSSKIGDTQYF. V gene TRBV6-5 combines with J gene TRBJ2-3; tentative D call: TRBD2 (5 bases). CDR3 length equals 15 residues. The germline CDR1 and CDR2 sequences are MNHEY and SVGAGI. The V end was cut by 9 bases, the J end by 5 bases, with 21 bases between.

The chain has TRBV5-1 and TRBJ1-5; D might be TRBD1 (6 bases). V lost 4 bases and J 4 bases, leaving 15 bases between the germline ends. Germline V gene sequence: CDR1 SGHRS, CDR2 YFSETQ. This CDR3 is built from 15 residues. The CDR3 DNA reads TGCGCCAGCAGCCCCGAAGGACAGACAAATCAGCCCCAGCATTTT. It translates to CASSPEGQTNQPQHF.

The chain links TRBV10-3 to TRBJ1-1, with 8 bases matching TRBD1. The junction had 9 bases not matched to a gene; V was cut back by 6 bases and J by 6 bases. The CDR3 covers 14 residues. The germline V gene has CDR1 ENHRY and CDR2 SYGVKD. The CDR3 DNA is TGTGCCATCAGGGGAGGACAGGGAGCTTCTGAAGCTTTCTTT. Translated: CAIRGGQGASEAFF.

The rearrangement joins TRBV5-1 to TRBJ1-4; TRBD1 matches at 7 bases. Germline CDR1 reads SGHRS; CDR2 reads YFSETQ. The trim removed 2 bases at V and 0 bases at J, leaving 4 bases unmatched. The CDR3 is 16 residues long. CDR3 coding DNA: TGCGCCAGCAGCTTCACCGGGACAGCAACTAATGAAAAACTGTTTTTT. Translation gives CASSFTGTATNEKLFF.